This T cell receptor (beta chain) was captured in a study of cytomegalovirus exposure and HLA in healthy donors. General study points: Rare sequences made up most TCRs, while some public TCRs were found in many donors. In an earlier analysis, most TCR beta V segments were productive about 87% or about 30% of the time.

Primers: 60 Vbeta forward and 13 Jbeta reverse. Method: immunoSEQ multiplex PCR; TCRdb's copy keeps in-frame clones and lacks some. The data show roughly 150,000 clones, over 75% seen once. This CDR3 is 14 amino acids long. J gave up 4 bases and V 5 bases, and 7 bases lay outside the gene matches. Germline loops: CDR1 MNHEY, CDR2 SMNVEV (reference sequence). This clone came up once. The antigen remains unidentified. The rearrangement links TRBV27 to TRBJ1-2; TRBD1 agrees at 7 bases. Sequenced input: PBMCs. The clonotype originates from a man aged 25 to 45 in good health and CMV-seropositive. The CDR3 DNA sequence: TGTGCCAGCAGTCCCTCAGGGGGTATCTATGGCTACACCTTC. Its translation is CASSPSGGIYGYTF.